This is a list of T cell receptor beta chains from one sample in a study of T cell repertoires in cytomegalovirus infection. These receptors have no known antigen. One entry per CDR3 protein results from TCRdb running MiXCR on the reads. The sample lists under 90,000 distinct CDR3 sequences; under 55% were seen once. The sample in question was CD8+ T cells from cultured PBMCs, obtained from culture after CMV antigen stimulation. These receptors all come from a human donor in good health (CMV status not recorded). Some clones in this sample may be carry-over from other donors' samples. Each CDR3 is given with its conserved first and last residue. Clone size is given for some rows only: seen once, a few or many times, or a class if the clone is expanded.

cdr3_aa: CASSLGTSAEQFF
clone_size: few
v_call: TRBV11-2
j_call: TRBJ2-1
cdr3_length: 13

cdr3_aa: CASSLMSSPGGPYNEQFF
clone_size: NA
v_call: TRBV11-2
j_call: TRBJ2-1
cdr3_length: 18

cdr3_aa: CASSLLKDQPQHF
clone_size: NA
v_call: TRBV7-2
j_call: TRBJ1-5
cdr3_length: 13

cdr3_aa: CASSVGQRRNEKLFF
clone_size: NA
v_call: TRBV19
j_call: TRBJ1-4
cdr3_length: 15

cdr3_aa: CASSLATRDSYNSPLHF
clone_size: NA
v_call: TRBV7-6
j_call: TRBJ1-6
cdr3_length: 17

cdr3_aa: CASSLGQGVGEQFF
clone_size: few
v_call: TRBV7-2
j_call: TRBJ2-1
cdr3_length: 14

cdr3_aa: CASSPGQGINQPQHF
clone_size: NA
v_call: TRBV11-2
j_call: TRBJ1-5
cdr3_length: 15

cdr3_aa: CATSLGQRNYGYTF
clone_size: NA
v_call: TRBV15
j_call: TRBJ1-2
cdr3_length: 14

cdr3_aa: CASSSPLLTGEGGGYTF
clone_size: NA
v_call: TRBV11-2
j_call: TRBJ1-2
cdr3_length: 17

cdr3_aa: CASSFGQELWEQYF
clone_size: NA
v_call: TRBV12-3/TRBV12-4
j_call: TRBJ2-7
cdr3_length: 14

cdr3_aa: CASSHSGSGRYTQYF
clone_size: NA
v_call: TRBV11-2
j_call: TRBJ2-3
cdr3_length: 15

cdr3_aa: CASSSAGTDTQYF
clone_size: few
v_call: TRBV7-3
j_call: TRBJ2-3
cdr3_length: 13

cdr3_aa: CASSFNGVAVEQYF
clone_size: few
v_call: TRBV27
j_call: TRBJ2-7
cdr3_length: 14

cdr3_aa: CASSLGTGNTEAFF
clone_size: few
v_call: TRBV12-3/TRBV12-4
j_call: TRBJ1-1
cdr3_length: 14

cdr3_aa: CASSPMGGVGTEAFF
clone_size: NA
v_call: TRBV27
j_call: TRBJ1-1
cdr3_length: 15

cdr3_aa: CSRSSPEPNTESFF
clone_size: few
v_call: TRBV6-2/TRBV6-3
j_call: TRBJ1-1
cdr3_length: 14

cdr3_aa: CASSFPELAGADVETQYF
clone_size: NA
v_call: TRBV7-8
j_call: TRBJ2-5
cdr3_length: 18

cdr3_aa: CASSLSGTGPVEQYF
clone_size: NA
v_call: TRBV27
j_call: TRBJ2-7
cdr3_length: 15

cdr3_aa: CNATPSGSYIQYF
clone_size: NA
v_call: TRBV20-1
j_call: TRBJ2-4
cdr3_length: 13

cdr3_aa: CASSPEGYEQYF
clone_size: few
v_call: TRBV11-2
j_call: TRBJ2-7
cdr3_length: 12

cdr3_aa: CASSLTSWGSDEQFF
clone_size: NA
v_call: TRBV7-3
j_call: TRBJ2-1
cdr3_length: 15

cdr3_aa: CASSPIGTPLSTDTQYF
clone_size: NA
v_call: TRBV27
j_call: TRBJ2-3
cdr3_length: 17

cdr3_aa: CASSPTWGDEQFF
clone_size: few
v_call: TRBV11-2
j_call: TRBJ2-1
cdr3_length: 13

cdr3_aa: CASSPGPNQPQHF
clone_size: many
v_call: TRBV6-4
j_call: TRBJ1-5
cdr3_length: 13

cdr3_aa: CASSVGLNFYNEQFF
clone_size: NA
v_call: TRBV7-3
j_call: TRBJ2-1
cdr3_length: 15

cdr3_aa: CASTPKKSSDTQYF
clone_size: few
v_call: TRBV27
j_call: TRBJ2-3
cdr3_length: 14

cdr3_aa: CASSLRDTYYEQYF
clone_size: NA
v_call: TRBV7-8
j_call: TRBJ2-7
cdr3_length: 14

cdr3_aa: CASSPLGDLPAKNIQYF
clone_size: NA
v_call: TRBV27
j_call: TRBJ2-4
cdr3_length: 17

cdr3_aa: CASTPGMSWNTEAFF
clone_size: NA
v_call: TRBV7-2
j_call: TRBJ1-1
cdr3_length: 15

cdr3_aa: CASTSPLDSYGYTF
clone_size: NA
v_call: TRBV28
j_call: TRBJ1-2
cdr3_length: 14

cdr3_aa: CASSPGGRPQHF
clone_size: NA
v_call: TRBV7-9
j_call: TRBJ1-5
cdr3_length: 12

cdr3_aa: CASRWDRGDGYTF
clone_size: NA
v_call: TRBV27
j_call: TRBJ1-2
cdr3_length: 13

cdr3_aa: CASRRSGGPDTQYF
clone_size: NA
v_call: TRBV12-3/TRBV12-4
j_call: TRBJ2-3
cdr3_length: 14

cdr3_aa: CASSWDRVREQYF
clone_size: few
v_call: TRBV7-2
j_call: TRBJ2-7
cdr3_length: 13

cdr3_aa: CASRRGDAKNIQYF
clone_size: NA
v_call: TRBV7-8
j_call: TRBJ2-4
cdr3_length: 14

cdr3_aa: CASSINWDTLTNGYTF
clone_size: once
v_call: TRBV19
j_call: TRBJ1-2
cdr3_length: 16

cdr3_aa: CASKPRSNANTGELFF
clone_size: NA
v_call: TRBV6-4
j_call: TRBJ2-2
cdr3_length: 16

cdr3_aa: CSARADRSWSLLKNIQYF
clone_size: NA
v_call: TRBV20-1
j_call: TRBJ2-4
cdr3_length: 18

cdr3_aa: CASSFGQGINEKLFF
clone_size: once
v_call: TRBV12-3/TRBV12-4
j_call: TRBJ1-4
cdr3_length: 15

cdr3_aa: CAISDRGGQPQHF
clone_size: NA
v_call: TRBV10-3
j_call: TRBJ1-5
cdr3_length: 13

cdr3_aa: CASMPGAENTEAFF
clone_size: NA
v_call: TRBV6-5
j_call: TRBJ1-1
cdr3_length: 14

cdr3_aa: CASSLVRGNTGELFF
clone_size: NA
v_call: TRBV12-3/TRBV12-4
j_call: TRBJ2-2
cdr3_length: 15

cdr3_aa: CASSELAGGYNEQFF
clone_size: NA
v_call: TRBV6-1
j_call: TRBJ2-1
cdr3_length: 15

cdr3_aa: CVAQSAAGGRTKNIQYF
clone_size: few
v_call: TRBV28
j_call: TRBJ2-4
cdr3_length: 17

cdr3_aa: CASSLDPGTGANVPTF
clone_size: NA
v_call: TRBV5-1
j_call: TRBJ2-6
cdr3_length: 16

cdr3_aa: CASSQSSGANVLTF
clone_size: NA
v_call: TRBV6-6
j_call: TRBJ2-6
cdr3_length: 14

cdr3_aa: CASSLPNRNTEAFF
clone_size: NA
v_call: TRBV7-2
j_call: TRBJ1-1
cdr3_length: 14

cdr3_aa: CASSITGFPLGPQHF
clone_size: NA
v_call: TRBV27
j_call: TRBJ1-5
cdr3_length: 15

cdr3_aa: CASHPDSGAPYGYTF
clone_size: NA
v_call: TRBV6-6
j_call: TRBJ1-2
cdr3_length: 15

cdr3_aa: CASSPPPRAQETQYF
clone_size: NA
v_call: TRBV7-8
j_call: TRBJ2-5
cdr3_length: 15

cdr3_aa: CASQGSVREKLFF
clone_size: few
v_call: TRBV6-1
j_call: TRBJ1-4
cdr3_length: 13

cdr3_aa: CASSVSSYEQYF
clone_size: NA
v_call: TRBV7-8
j_call: TRBJ2-7
cdr3_length: 12

cdr3_aa: CASSRTSGSSYEQYF
clone_size: NA
v_call: TRBV7-3
j_call: TRBJ2-7
cdr3_length: 15

cdr3_aa: CASTTTSGASNSNEQFF
clone_size: NA
v_call: TRBV19
j_call: TRBJ2-1
cdr3_length: 17

cdr3_aa: CASSIQGITGNTIYF
clone_size: once
v_call: TRBV27
j_call: TRBJ1-3
cdr3_length: 15

cdr3_aa: CASSLGGGENTQYF
clone_size: NA
v_call: TRBV28
j_call: TRBJ2-3
cdr3_length: 14

cdr3_aa: CASSLGRFEQFF
clone_size: few
v_call: TRBV5-1
j_call: TRBJ2-1
cdr3_length: 12